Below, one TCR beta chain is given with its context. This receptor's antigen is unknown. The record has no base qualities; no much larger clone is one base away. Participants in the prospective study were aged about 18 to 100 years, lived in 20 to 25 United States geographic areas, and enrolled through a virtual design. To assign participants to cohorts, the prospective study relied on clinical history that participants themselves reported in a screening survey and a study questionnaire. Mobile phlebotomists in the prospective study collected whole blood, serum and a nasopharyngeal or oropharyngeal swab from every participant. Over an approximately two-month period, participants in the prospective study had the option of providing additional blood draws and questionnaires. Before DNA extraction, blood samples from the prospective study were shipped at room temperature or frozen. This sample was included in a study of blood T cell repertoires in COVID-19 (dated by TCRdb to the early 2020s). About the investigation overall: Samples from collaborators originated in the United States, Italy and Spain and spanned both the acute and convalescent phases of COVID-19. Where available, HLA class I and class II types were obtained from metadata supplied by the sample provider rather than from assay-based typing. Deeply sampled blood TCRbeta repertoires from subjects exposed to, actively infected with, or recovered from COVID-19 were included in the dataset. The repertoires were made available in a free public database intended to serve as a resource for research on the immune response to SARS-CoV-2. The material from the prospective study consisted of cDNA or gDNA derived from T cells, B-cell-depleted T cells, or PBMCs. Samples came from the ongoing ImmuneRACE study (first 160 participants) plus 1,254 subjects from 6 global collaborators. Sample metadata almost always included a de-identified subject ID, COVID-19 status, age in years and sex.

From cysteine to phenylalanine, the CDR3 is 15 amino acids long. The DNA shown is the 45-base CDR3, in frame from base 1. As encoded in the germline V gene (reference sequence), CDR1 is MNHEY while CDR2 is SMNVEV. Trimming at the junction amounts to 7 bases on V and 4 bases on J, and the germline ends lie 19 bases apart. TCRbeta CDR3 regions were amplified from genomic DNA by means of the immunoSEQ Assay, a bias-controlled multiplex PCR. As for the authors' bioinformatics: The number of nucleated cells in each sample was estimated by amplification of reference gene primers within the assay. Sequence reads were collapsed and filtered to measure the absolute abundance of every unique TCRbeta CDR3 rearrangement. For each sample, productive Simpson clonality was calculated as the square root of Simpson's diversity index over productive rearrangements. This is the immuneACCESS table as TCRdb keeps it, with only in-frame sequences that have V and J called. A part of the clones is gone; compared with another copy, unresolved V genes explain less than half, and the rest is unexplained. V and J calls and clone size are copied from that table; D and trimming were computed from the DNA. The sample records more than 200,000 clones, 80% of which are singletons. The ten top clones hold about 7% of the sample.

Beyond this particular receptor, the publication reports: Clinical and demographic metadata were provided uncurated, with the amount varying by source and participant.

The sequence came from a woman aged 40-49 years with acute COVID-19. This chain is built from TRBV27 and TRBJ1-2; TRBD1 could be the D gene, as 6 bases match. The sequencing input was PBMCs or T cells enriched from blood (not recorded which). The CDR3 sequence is CASTWGGGMVYGYTF. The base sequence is TGTGCCAGCACTTGGGGAGGGGGAATGGTCTATGGCTACACCTTC.